Shown below are 32 T cell receptor beta chains from a single sample sequenced in a study of OX40 agonist ivuxolimab in advanced cancers. TCRdb's table, derived via immunoSEQ multiplex PCR, lists solely in-frame clones and lacks some. The sample has roughly 60,000 clones; 90% to 95% are singletons. The sequencing used CD4+ or CD8+ T cells sorted from blood, collected in a trial of the OX40 agonist ivuxolimab. The receptor source for this set is an adult with an advanced solid tumor such as melanoma, head and neck, liver or kidney cancer.

The chain carries TRBV30 and TRBJ2-2, with unresolved D. The CDR3 has 16 amino acids. Germline assignment: CDR1 GTSNPN and CDR2 SVGIG (reference sequence). V shed 5 bases and J shed 2 bases, with 18 bases lying between them. The CDR3: CAWETARWRNTGELFF. The CDR3 region has the DNA TGTGCCTGGGAAACCGCAAGGTGGAGAAACACCGGGGAGCTGTTTTTT.

V gene TRBV6-1 combines with J gene TRBJ2-7; the D is unclear. The CDR3 totals 11 residues. V was pared by 5 bases and J by 4 bases, with 6 bases between. Per germline, CDR1 MNHNS and CDR2 SASEGT. This CDR3 is CASSNSYEQYF. The CDR3 nucleotides read TGTGCCAGCAGTAATTCGTACGAGCAGTACTTC.

V gene TRBV7-3 combines with J gene TRBJ2-1; 10 bases are a match to TRBD1. The CDR3 runs to 17 residues. Unmatched junction bases numbered 15, after V lost 4 bases and J lost 9 bases. The germline CDR1 and CDR2 sequences are SGHTA and FQGTGA. CDR3 sequence: CASSSRPGQGGRGEQFF. The CDR3 DNA reads as TGTGCCAGCAGCTCCCGTCCCGGACAGGGGGGCAGGGGTGAGCAGTTCTTC.

Note on this clone: Other nucleotide sequences in the sample specify the same CDR3. V usage is TRBV19 and J usage is TRBJ1-1; D is unclear. Germline CDR1 is LNHDA and CDR2 is SQIVND (reference sequence). The CDR3 consists of 14 residues. Trimming left V 3 bases short and J 0 bases short, with 8 bases between. CDR3: CASSIGQMNTEAFF. CDR3 bases: TGTGCCAGTAGTATTGGGCAGATGAACACTGAAGCTTTCTTT.

V usage is TRBV19 and J usage is TRBJ2-1; either TRBD1 or TRBD2 may fit D (5 bases each). Per the germline V gene, CDR1 is LNHDA and CDR2 is SQIVND (reference sequence). V lost 7 bases to trimming and J lost 7 bases, with 14 bases between them. This CDR3 is 13 amino acids long. CDR3: CASTTGLWNEQFF. The CDR3 coding sequence is TGTGCCAGTACCACGGGGCTTTGGAATGAGCAGTTCTTC.

This clone is a singleton in its sample. The rearrangement joins TRBV7-9 to TRBJ2-7; no clear D. The CDR3 covers 12 residues. The germline V and J ends were trimmed by 3 bases and 4 bases, with 7 bases remaining between them. Per the germline V gene, CDR1 is SEHNR and CDR2 is FQNEAQ (reference sequence). The CDR3 reads CASSLGYYEQYF. As DNA, the CDR3 is TGTGCCAGCAGCTTGGGTTATTACGAGCAGTACTTC.

The chain employs TRBV7-9 and TRBJ1-2, with 8 bases lining up with TRBD1. The germline V gene has CDR1 SEHNR and CDR2 FQNEAQ (reference sequence). With V trimmed by 5 bases and J by 3 bases, 8 bases remained unmatched. The CDR3 contains 15 residues. CDR3 coding DNA: TGTGCCAGCAGCCCGCTACCGGGACAGGACTATGGCTACACCTTC. Amino acid sequence: CASSPLPGQDYGYTF.

The J gene is TRBJ1-5, the V gene TRBV7-9; 8 bases line up with TRBD1. CDR3 length: 14 residues. V gave up 1 base and J gave up 5 bases; unmatched junction bases: 1. Germline V gene sequence: CDR1 SEHNR, CDR2 FQNEAQ (reference sequence). CDR3 bases: TGTGCCAGCAGCTTAGTACAGGGGGATCAGCCCCAGCATTTT. Protein: CASSLVQGDQPQHF.

The genes are TRBV11-2 and TRBJ2-7; D uncertain. Trimming stripped 5 bases from V and 1 base from J, with 9 bases between. Germline V lookup: CDR1 SGHAT, CDR2 FQNNGV. This CDR3 comprises 13 residues. The CDR3 sequence is CASSRDGSYEQYF. Here the CDR3 DNA reads TGTGCCAGCAGCCGCGACGGTTCCTACGAGCAGTACTTC.

The chain joins TRBV7-2 to TRBJ2-1; D is unclear. The germline gives CDR1 SGHTA, CDR2 FQGNSA. V was cut by 6 bases and J by 7 bases, with 10 bases left in between. This CDR3 spans 12 amino acids. The CDR3 spells CASSLLNNEQFF. Here the CDR3 DNA reads TGTGCCAGCAGTCTCTTAAATAATGAGCAGTTCTTC.

CDR3 sequence (DNA): TGTGCCAGCAGTTTTACCCTTGAGGGATATGAGCAGTTCTTC. This codes for CASSFTLEGYEQFF. The chain has TRBV27 and TRBJ2-1; TRBD2 might be the D (5 bases). The germline gives CDR1 MNHEY, CDR2 SMNVEV (reference sequence). The CDR3 covers 14 residues. V lost 3 bases to trimming and J lost 8 bases, with 14 bases between them.

This clone came up once. V is TRBV7-9 and J is TRBJ2-7; 9 nucleotides align to TRBD1. Germline CDR1 and CDR2: SEHNR and FQNEAQ (reference sequence). The trim removed 4 bases at V and 4 bases at J, leaving 5 bases unmatched. The CDR3 runs to 14 residues. CDR3 in amino acids: CASSSRDRDYEQYF. As DNA, the CDR3 is TGTGCCAGCAGCTCCCGGGACAGGGATTACGAGCAGTACTTC.

This clone appeared a single time. The V call is TRBV30, the J call TRBJ2-2; no definite D call. This CDR3 has 11 residues. V was trimmed by 2 bases and J by 6 bases, leaving 4 bases between them. The V gene's germline CDR1 is GTSNPN and CDR2 SVGIG (reference sequence). CDR3 bases: TGTGCCTGGAGTCCGGCCGGGGAGCTGTTTTTT. This sequence encodes CAWSPAGELFF.

The chain is built from TRBV7-9 and TRBJ2-1; the D gene could be TRBD1 or TRBD2 (5 bases each). Germline V CDR1 and CDR2: SEHNR, FQNEAQ (reference sequence). The CDR3 extends over 15 amino acids. Trimming left V 5 bases short and J 5 bases short, with 16 bases between. CDR3 bases: TGTGCCAGCAGCGTGGGCCGGGACCCAGACAATGAGCAGTTCTTC. Translation: CASSVGRDPDNEQFF.

The chain has TRBV27 and TRBJ2-1; D remains ambiguous. From germline, CDR1 is MNHEY and CDR2 SMNVEV (reference sequence). The CDR3 has 14 residues. Trimming pared 3 bases from V and 0 bases from J, leaving 6 bases between. The CDR3 here is CASSFRSSYNEQFF. In DNA form, the CDR3 reads TGTGCCAGCAGTTTTAGGAGCTCCTACAATGAGCAGTTCTTC.

This chain joins TRBV29-1 and TRBJ1-4, with D perhaps matching TRBD1 (5 bases). The germline V and J ends were trimmed by 0 bases and 10 bases, with 15 bases remaining between them. The CDR3 spans 14 residues. CDR1 and CDR2 from the germline V gene are SQVTM and ANQGSEA. The CDR3 region has the DNA TGCAGCGTTGAAGATTTCGAACAGGTGGGAAAACTGTTTTTT. This codes for CSVEDFEQVGKLFF.

This clone was observed a single time. The chain recombines TRBV7-9 with TRBJ2-2; no firm D call. Per germline, CDR1 SEHNR and CDR2 FQNEAQ (reference sequence). Between the trimmed V and J ends, which lost 5 bases and 7 bases, there was a span of 8 bases. The CDR3 has 12 residues. The CDR3 DNA sequence: TGTGCCAGCAGCAGGTGGAGCGGGGAGCTGTTTTTT. It translates to CASSRWSGELFF.

The chain couples TRBV29-1 to TRBJ2-7; no definite D call. Germline V gene lookup returns CDR1 SQVTM and CDR2 ANQGSEA. Deletions cut 1 base from V and 4 bases from J, with 8 bases between. The length of the CDR3 is 12 residues. As DNA, the CDR3 is TGCAGCGTTGAAGGGGGTCAATACGAGCAGTACTTC. Encoded protein: CSVEGGQYEQYF.

The rearrangement uses TRBV25-1 and TRBJ1-6, with D possibly being TRBD1 (5 bases). The CDR3 is 13 amino acids. Trimming shortened V by 1 base and J by 7 bases, and 5 bases separated the two germline ends. CDR1 and CDR2 (germline): MGHDK, SYGVNS. For the CDR3, the DNA is TGTGCCAGCAGTGAATGGGGGAATTCACCCCTCCACTTT. It yields the protein CASSEWGNSPLHF.

V and J are TRBV5-1 and TRBJ2-7; a possible D gene is TRBD1 (5 bases). The CDR3 is 15 amino acids. Per germline, CDR1 SGHRS and CDR2 YFSETQ. V was clipped by 0 bases and J by 0 bases, with 10 bases between them. Written as DNA, the CDR3 is TGCGCCAGCAGCTTGGACAGGTTTAGCTCCTACGAGCAGTACTTC. It translates to CASSLDRFSSYEQYF.

This rearrangement joins TRBV7-9 to TRBJ2-3, with 7 bases fitting TRBD1. J lost 1 base, V lost 5 bases, and 3 bases had no gene match. CDR3 length equals 14 residues. The germline V gene has CDR1 SEHNR and CDR2 FQNEAQ (reference sequence). In DNA, the CDR3 is TGTGCCAGCAGCCCCCAGGGGGGCACAGATACGCAGTATTTT. It is translated as CASSPQGGTDTQYF.

The V call is TRBV5-3, the J call TRBJ1-6; 8 bases line up with TRBD1. TRBV5-3 is treated as an ORF (open reading frame) with a function not yet certain. The CDR3 covers 18 residues. The V segment lost 1 base and the J segment 5 bases; nucleotides outside the gene matches: 11. The CDR3 sequence is CARSLSMKWTGHNSPLHF. The CDR3 region has the DNA TGTGCCAGAAGCTTGTCGATGAAATGGACAGGGCATAATTCACCCCTCCACTTT.

This clone was seen a single time. The rearrangement uses TRBV6-1 and TRBJ2-7; 11 nucleotides align to TRBD1. This CDR3 has 14 residues. Germline loops: CDR1 MNHNS, CDR2 SASEGT. J gave up 3 bases and V 5 bases, and 3 bases lay outside the gene matches. The DNA for the CDR3 is TGTGCCAGCAGTCACGGGACAGGGGGCTACGAGCAGTACTTC. Translated, it gives CASSHGTGGYEQYF.

The chain is built from TRBV15 and TRBJ2-1, with D uncertain. This CDR3 has 12 residues. V shed 5 bases and J shed 6 bases, with 8 bases lying between them. Germline lookup yields CDR1 LNHNV and CDR2 YYDKDF (reference sequence). CDR3 DNA sequence: TGTGCCACCAGCGACGGTTTCAATGAGCAGTTCTTC. This sequence encodes CATSDGFNEQFF.

The V call is TRBV7-2, the J call TRBJ2-1; unclear D gene. Deletions cut 1 base from V and 7 bases from J, with 5 bases between. From germline, CDR1 is SGHTA and CDR2 FQGNSA. This CDR3 comprises 12 residues. As DNA, the CDR3 is TGTGCCAGCAGCTTAGGTTGGAATGAGCAGTTCTTC. This gives the protein CASSLGWNEQFF. Full variable domain (remainder filled in from reference TRBV7-2 and TRBJ2-1): GAGVSQSPSNKVTEKGKDVELRCDPISGHTALYWYRQSLGQGLEFLIYFQGNSAPDKSGLPSDRFSAERTGGSVSTLTIQRTQQEDSAVYLCASSLGWNEQFFGPGTRLTVL.

The chain joins TRBV27 to TRBJ2-1; 10 bases agree with TRBD2. Looked up from germline, CDR1 is MNHEY and CDR2 is SMNVEV (reference sequence). V dropped 3 bases and J dropped 5; count of bases not matched to a gene: 13. The CDR3 covers 18 residues. CDR3 amino acids: CASSLGGVGLAADNEQFF. DNA for the CDR3: TGTGCCAGCAGTTTGGGGGGGGTAGGACTAGCGGCCGACAATGAGCAGTTCTTC.

The chain is built from TRBV15 and TRBJ2-1, with no clear D. The CDR3 is made up of 11 amino acids. Germline values: CDR1 LNHNV, CDR2 YYDKDF (reference sequence). V was trimmed by 8 bases and J by 5 bases, leaving 7 bases between them. The CDR3 spells CATEHNNEQFF. Written as DNA, the CDR3 is TGTGCCACCGAGCACAACAATGAGCAGTTCTTC.

The rearrangement joins TRBV7-9 to TRBJ1-2; D is undetermined. With 3 bases removed from V and 6 bases from J, the gap between germline ends came to 2 bases. CDR3 length: 10 amino acids. Germline assignment: CDR1 SEHNR and CDR2 FQNEAQ (reference sequence). The CDR3 protein is CASSFDGYTF. The CDR3 DNA is TGTGCCAGCAGCTTCGATGGCTACACCTTC.

The chain combines TRBV7-2 with TRBJ2-1, with D uncertain. The length of the CDR3 is 13 residues. V lost 2 bases, J lost 2 bases, and 4 bases lay in between. Germline V gives CDR1 SGHTA, CDR2 FQGNSA. This chain's CDR3 is CASSLFAYNEQFF. The CDR3 region has the DNA TGTGCCAGCAGCTTATTCGCCTACAATGAGCAGTTCTTC. The full variable domain, in which reference TRBV7-2 and TRBJ2-1 provide the parts outside the CDR3, is GAGVSQSPSNKVTEKGKDVELRCDPISGHTALYWYRQSLGQGLEFLIYFQGNSAPDKSGLPSDRFSAERTGGSVSTLTIQRTQQEDSAVYLCASSLFAYNEQFFGPGTRLTVL.

This chain connects TRBV9 to TRBJ2-2, with 10 nucleotides matching TRBD2. Losses at the gene ends were 7 bases for V and 1 base for J; bases not matched to a gene: 4. The germline gives CDR1 SGDLS, CDR2 YYNGEE. This CDR3 region has 15 residues. The CDR3 protein is CASGIAGGNTGELFF. CDR3 sequence (DNA): TGTGCCAGCGGGATAGCGGGAGGGAACACCGGGGAGCTGTTTTTT.

V and J are TRBV7-9 and TRBJ2-3, with 8 bases that match TRBD2. Germline values: CDR1 SEHNR, CDR2 FQNEAQ (reference sequence). The CDR3 has 19 amino acids. Unmatched junction bases numbered 18, after V lost 5 bases and J lost 2 bases. The CDR3 region has the DNA TGTGCCAGCAGCCCTGCGGAGAGCGGGAGTCTCGGACACACAGATACGCAGTATTTT. It encodes CASSPAESGSLGHTDTQYF.

V and J are TRBV9 and TRBJ1-1; D is perhaps TRBD1 (5 bases). The V and J ends lost 4 bases and 3 bases respectively, with 34 bases between them. CDR1 and CDR2 from the germline V gene are SGDLS and YYNGEE. This CDR3 region has 21 residues. The CDR3 sequence: CASSTPSNAGEVFLSYTEAFF. The CDR3 DNA reads as TGTGCCAGCAGCACCCCATCTAACGCGGGGGAGGTGTTTTTATCTTACACTGAAGCTTTCTTT.